These T cell receptor beta chains were read from a single sample in a study of cytomegalovirus exposure and HLA in healthy donors. TCRdb's table, derived via immunoSEQ multiplex PCR, lists solely in-frame clones and lacks some. The sample has about 220,000 clones, about 80% seen once. Sequenced input: PBMCs. The receptors come from a man younger than 35 in good health and CMV-seronegative. Each CDR3 is given with its conserved first and last residue. D genes are given only for firm matches. Only part of the rows carry a size: once, few, many, or a class if the clone is expanded.

cdr3_aa cdr3_nt v_call clone_size j_call d_call
CASSLTATNEKLFF TGCGCCAGCAGCTTAACAGCAACTAATGAAAAACTGTTTTTT TRBV5-1 . TRBJ1-4 .
CASRTLSGTAYEQYF TGTGCCAGCAGGACCCTGAGTGGGACAGCCTACGAGCAGTACTTC TRBV2 . TRBJ2-7 TRBD1
CASSLGGLAGGEEQFF TGTGCCAGCAGCTTGGGGGGACTAGCGGGCGGTGAAGAGCAGTTCTTC TRBV5-6 . TRBJ2-1 TRBD2
CASSPDSATNEKLFF TGCGCCAGCAGCCCGGACAGCGCAACTAATGAAAAACTGTTTTTT TRBV5-1 . TRBJ1-4 .
CATSKATGVIYEQYF TGTGCCACCAGCAAGGCTACGGGGGTTATCTACGAGCAGTACTTC TRBV15 . TRBJ2-7 .
CASSFEEGTEAFF TGTGCCAGCAGCTTCGAGGAGGGCACTGAAGCTTTCTTT TRBV5-6 . TRBJ1-1 .
CASSPFLFYEQYF TGTGCCAGTAGTCCCTTTTTGTTCTACGAGCAGTACTTC TRBV19 . TRBJ2-7 .
CASSLSSGVYNEQFF TGCGCCAGCAGCTTGTCTAGCGGAGTATACAATGAGCAGTTCTTC TRBV5-1 . TRBJ2-1 TRBD2
CASSSQASGNTIYF TGTGCCAGCAGCTCACAGGCCTCTGGAAACACCATATATTTT TRBV11-2 . TRBJ1-3 .
CASSQDFGGSDYGYTF TGCGCCAGCAGCCAAGACTTTGGCGGATCGGACTATGGCTACACCTTC TRBV4-1 . TRBJ1-2 .
CASSWGRASGNEQYF TGTGCCAGCAGTTGGGGGAGGGCTAGCGGGAACGAGCAGTACTTC TRBV6-5 . TRBJ2-7 TRBD2
CASSQVQGSNEQYF TGCGCCAGCAGCCAGGTACAGGGAAGCAACGAGCAGTACTTC TRBV4-1 . TRBJ2-7 .
CAWSSRPGTGLSGQFF TGTGCCTGGAGTTCCCGACCCGGGACAGGGCTTTCGGGGCAGTTCTTC TRBV30 . TRBJ2-1 TRBD1
CASSLGTTSTDTQYF TGTGCCAGCAGTTTAGGGACAACTAGCACAGATACGCAGTATTTT TRBV27 . TRBJ2-3 .
CASSVPGQGTYEQYF TGCGCCAGCAGCGTTCCGGGACAGGGGACCTACGAGCAGTACTTC TRBV5-1 . TRBJ2-7 TRBD1
CATSRDGAGTFNQPQHF TGTGCCACCAGCAGAGATGGGGCAGGTACCTTCAATCAGCCCCAGCATTTT TRBV15 . TRBJ1-5 .
CASSPPPLADSYEQYF TGTGCCAGCAGCCCACCCCCCCTAGCGGACTCCTACGAGCAGTACTTC TRBV7-3 . TRBJ2-7 TRBD2
CASKSFQGWDTEAFF TGTGCCAGCAAGAGTTTTCAGGGGTGGGACACTGAAGCTTTCTTT TRBV6-1 . TRBJ1-1 .
CASNPQGNTEAFF TGTGCCAGCAACCCGCAGGGGAACACTGAAGCTTTCTTT TRBV2 . TRBJ1-1 .
CASSSPPGQVTEAFF TGTGCCAGCAGCTCGCCACCGGGACAGGTCACTGAAGCTTTCTTT TRBV5-4 . TRBJ1-1 TRBD1
CASSGGQISGELFF TGCGCCAGCAGCGGCGGACAGATCTCCGGGGAGCTGTTTTTT TRBV5-1 . TRBJ2-2 .
CASSVEAEPGYGYTF TGTGCCAGCAGCGTAGAAGCAGAACCAGGCTATGGCTACACCTTC TRBV9 few TRBJ1-2 .
CASSPPSKQGEQYF TGTGCCAGCAGCCCTCCATCCAAACAGGGCGAGCAGTACTTC TRBV7-9 few TRBJ2-7 .
CASSPTGYNEQFF TGTGCCAGTAGCCCCACAGGGTACAATGAGCAGTTCTTC TRBV19 . TRBJ2-1 .
CASSPTVRNEQFF TGTGCCAGCAGCCCGACAGTTCGGAATGAGCAGTTCTTC TRBV6-1 few TRBJ2-1 .
CASSQARGDTEAFF TGCGCCAGCAGCCAAGCTCGGGGGGACACTGAAGCTTTCTTT TRBV4-1 . TRBJ1-1 .
CASSEKGTGVNSNQPQHF TGTGCCAGCAGTGAAAAGGGGACAGGGGTTAATAGCAATCAGCCCCAGCATTTT TRBV6-1 . TRBJ1-5 TRBD1
CASSEYQGNSNQPQHF TGTGCCAGCAGTGAATATCAGGGAAATAGCAATCAGCCCCAGCATTTT TRBV2 . TRBJ1-5 .
CASSSTGTRKAYEQYF TGTGCCAGCAGCTCCACCGGGACACGGAAAGCCTACGAGCAGTACTTC TRBV7-9 . TRBJ2-7 .
CASTRTSGSVDEQFF TGTGCCAGCACAAGAACTAGCGGGAGTGTGGATGAGCAGTTCTTC TRBV6-1 . TRBJ2-1 TRBD2
CASSRTGAVNQPQHF TGTGCCAGCAGCCGAACAGGGGCGGTCAATCAGCCCCAGCATTTT TRBV7-9 . TRBJ1-5 TRBD1
CASSLAQGWGTQYF TGTGCCAGCAGCTTGGCCCAGGGATGGGGGACCCAGTACTTC TRBV5-4 . TRBJ2-5 .
CASSEITRVITDTQYF TGTGCCAGCAGTGAAATCACGCGGGTCATCACAGATACGCAGTATTTT TRBV2 once TRBJ2-3 .
CASSLFLGQGEQFF TGTGCCAGCAGCTTATTTCTGGGCCAGGGTGAGCAGTTCTTC TRBV7-6 . TRBJ2-1 .
CAAGGSGRGEQYF TGTGCAGCGGGAGGTAGCGGGAGAGGCGAGCAGTACTTC TRBV27 . TRBJ2-7 TRBD2
CASSWGPTDQETQYF TGTGCCAGCAGCTGGGGCCCAACCGACCAAGAGACCCAGTACTTC TRBV5-4 . TRBJ2-5 .
CASGLSGAGNTIYF TGTGCTAGTGGTTTGTCAGGGGCTGGAAACACCATATATTTT TRBV12-5 few TRBJ1-3 .
CASSELGQGAYEQYF TGTGCCAGCAGTGAATTAGGGCAGGGGGCTTACGAGCAGTACTTC TRBV6-1 . TRBJ2-7 TRBD1
CASSGPSQVDEQFF TGTGCCAGCAGTGGCCCGTCTCAGGTGGATGAGCAGTTCTTC TRBV9 . TRBJ2-1 .
CASSRLRDSESYGYTF TGTGCCAGCTCACGGCTCAGGGACAGCGAGTCCTATGGCTACACCTTC TRBV18 . TRBJ1-2 TRBD1
CASSVDPAGGRYEQYF TGTGCCAGCAGCGTAGACCCAGCGGGAGGGCGCTACGAGCAGTACTTC TRBV9 . TRBJ2-7 TRBD2
CAWRGQGPYNEQFF TGTGCCTGGAGGGGACAGGGCCCCTACAATGAGCAGTTCTTC TRBV30 . TRBJ2-1 TRBD1
CASSLGGGMDSGYTF TGTGCCAGCAGTTTGGGGGGAGGGATGGATAGCGGCTACACCTTC TRBV28 . TRBJ1-2 .
CASSPVGTGEVYF TGTGCCAGCAGCCCCGTGGGGACGGGAGAAGTGTATTTT TRBV14 . TRBJ2-3 .
CASRGGSTSTDTQYF TGTGCCAGCCGTGGAGGGAGCACAAGCACAGATACGCAGTATTTT TRBV2 . TRBJ2-3 .
CASSEAGGTYNEQFF TGTGCCAGCAGTGAAGCGGGAGGAACCTACAATGAGCAGTTCTTC TRBV2 . TRBJ2-1 .
CASSLGGYSNQPQHF TGTGCCAGCAGCTTGGGGGGTTATAGCAATCAGCCCCAGCATTTT TRBV7-2 . TRBJ1-5 .
CASRAIYEQYF TGTGCCAGCAGGGCCATCTACGAGCAGTACTTC TRBV25-1 . TRBJ2-7 .
CASSPRTGKEKTQYF TGTGCCAGCTCACCCCGGACAGGGAAGGAAAAGACCCAGTACTTC TRBV18 . TRBJ2-5 TRBD1
CASSGTGTSGYTQYF TGTGCCAGCAGCGGTACCGGGACTAGCGGTTATACGCAGTATTTT TRBV7-9 once TRBJ2-3 TRBD2
CAWSRDSQSDTQYF TGTGCCTGGAGTAGGGACAGCCAGTCAGATACGCAGTATTTT TRBV30 once TRBJ2-3 TRBD1
CSAWGGNNTF TGCAGTGCCTGGGGGGGAAACAACACCTTC TRBV20-1 . TRBJ1-2 .